The 7 T cell receptor beta chains below all came from one sample that was sequenced in a study of tumor-infiltrating lymphocytes in primary liver carcinoma. DNA and RNA were both co-extracted from about 19-30 mg of bulk tissue that had not been sorted. With approximately 500 ng total RNA as template and a constant-region primer, TCR beta cDNA was made. Libraries for TCR beta were built through three nested multiplex PCR rounds, which together made up a slightly modified ARM-PCR procedure. Both of the initial two PCR rounds ran for roughly 10 cycles and employed TRBV1-TRBV30 forward primers alongside a C-beta reverse primer. MiXCR, applied by TCRdb to the multiplex PCR reads, yields one record per CDR3 protein. This sample has approximately 60,000 distinct CDR3 sequences, with 60% to 85% found just once. Sequencing input: liver tumor tissue from sampling region 2. Specified subset: tumor region T2, inferior pole. Receptors were obtained from a man aged 35 to 55 with primary liver carcinoma and hepatitis B virus infection.

This clonotype was recorded a few times. One end of the junction does not line up with germline, which may come from a read error. The gene calls are TRBV10-3 and TRBJ2-2; D tentatively reads TRBD1 or TRBD2 (7 bases each). From germline, CDR1 is ENHRY and CDR2 SYGVKD. The CDR3 consists of 14 residues. The CDR3 region has the DNA TGTGCCATCAGGGAGCGGGACAACACAGGGGAGCTATTTTTT. Translation gives CAIRERDNTGELFF.

Worth noting for this clonotype: No conserved phenylalanine or tryptophan is present at the end of the CDR3, so a read error is the likely explanation. The chain employs TRBV14 and TRBJ2-1; TRBD1 might be the D (5 bases). The CDR3 loop spans 16 amino acids. Germline CDR1 and CDR2: SGHDN and FVKESK. The CDR3 is CTSSAPGDSSYNGQFL. CDR3 nucleotides: TGTACCAGCAGCGCGCCAGGAGACAGTTCCTACAATGGGCAGTTCTTA.

Remarks on this clonotype: A much bigger clone sits one base away, suggesting this may be a read error. The chain carries TRBV12-3 or TRBV12-4 and TRBJ1-5, with D unclear. The ends were cut back, 8 bases at V and 5 bases at J, with 16 bases in the middle. The CDR3 is 14 residues long. The CDR3 region is CASRREAGDQPQHF. The CDR3 DNA follows: TGTGCCAGCCGGAGAGAGGCTGGGGATCAGCCCCAGCATTTT.

Turning to this clonotype: Compared with germline, one end of the junction differs, possibly owing to a read error. The chain carries TRBV30 and TRBJ2-1, with D possibly being TRBD2 (6 bases). Germline V lookup: CDR1 GTSNPN, CDR2 SVGIG (reference sequence). This CDR3 has 18 residues. CDR3 sequence (DNA): TGTGCATGGAGTGTACTCCGGGCTAGCGTGGCCGTGCACAATGAGCAGTTCTTC. Its translation: CAWSVLRASVAVHNEQFF.

This clonotype was seen only a few times. The rearrangement joins TRBV29-1 to TRBJ2-1, with D possibly TRBD2 on 5 matching bases. Germline lookup yields CDR1 SQVTM and CDR2 ANQGSEA. Trimming cost V 2 bases and J 10 bases, with 12 bases left between them. The CDR3 is 12 residues long. DNA for the CDR3: TGCAGCGTTGAACATGAGGGCGACGAGCAGTTCTTC. Residues: CSVEHEGDEQFF.

The chain has TRBV11-2 and TRBJ2-1, with D perhaps assigned TRBD1 or TRBD2 (5 bases each). Germline V lookup: CDR1 SGHAT, CDR2 FQNNGV. Trimming left V 3 bases short and J 0 bases short, with 12 bases between. The CDR3 sequence is 16 residues long. The CDR3 DNA is TGTGCCAGCAGCTTTGGACCAGGGAGCTCCTACAATGAGCAGTTCTTC. Translation: CASSFGPGSSYNEQFF.

Concerning this clonotype itself: This may be a read error, as it is one base from a much larger clone. V and J are TRBV29-1 and TRBJ2-1; 8 bases map to TRBD2. The CDR3 is made up of 14 amino acids. Germline loops: CDR1 SQVTM, CDR2 ANQGSEA. The CDR3 region is CNHRTSGDYNEQFF. CDR3 coding DNA: TGCAATCACCGTACTAGCGGAGACTACAATGAGCAGTTCTTC.